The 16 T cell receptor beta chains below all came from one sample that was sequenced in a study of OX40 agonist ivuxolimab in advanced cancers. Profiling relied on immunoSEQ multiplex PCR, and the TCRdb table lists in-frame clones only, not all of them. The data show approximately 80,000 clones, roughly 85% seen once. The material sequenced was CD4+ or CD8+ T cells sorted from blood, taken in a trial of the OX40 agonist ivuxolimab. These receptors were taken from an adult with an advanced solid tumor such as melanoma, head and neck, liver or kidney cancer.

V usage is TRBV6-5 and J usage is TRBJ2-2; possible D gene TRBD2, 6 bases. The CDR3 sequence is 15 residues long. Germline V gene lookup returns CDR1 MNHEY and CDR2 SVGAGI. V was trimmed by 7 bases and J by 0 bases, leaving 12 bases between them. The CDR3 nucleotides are TGTGCCAGCAAAATCGGGGGATCGAACACCGGGGAGCTGTTTTTT. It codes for CASKIGGSNTGELFF.

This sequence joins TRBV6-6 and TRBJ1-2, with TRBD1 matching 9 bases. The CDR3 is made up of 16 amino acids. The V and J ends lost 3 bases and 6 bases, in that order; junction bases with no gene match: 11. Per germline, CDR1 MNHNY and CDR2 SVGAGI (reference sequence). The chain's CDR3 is CASSYSGTGSSNGYTF. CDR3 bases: TGTGCCAGCAGTTATTCGGGGACAGGGTCGTCTAATGGCTACACCTTC.

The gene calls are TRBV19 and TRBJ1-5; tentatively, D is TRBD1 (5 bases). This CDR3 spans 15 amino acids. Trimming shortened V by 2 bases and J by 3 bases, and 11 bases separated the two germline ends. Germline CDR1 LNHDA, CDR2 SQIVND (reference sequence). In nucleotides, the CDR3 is TGTGCCAGTAGTATACCAGGGTTCGTCAATCAGCCCCAGCATTTT. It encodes CASSIPGFVNQPQHF.

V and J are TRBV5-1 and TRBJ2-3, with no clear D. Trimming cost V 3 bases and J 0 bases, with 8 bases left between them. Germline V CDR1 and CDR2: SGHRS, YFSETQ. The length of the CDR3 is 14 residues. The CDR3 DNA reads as TGCGCCAGCAGCTATATTGACAGCACAGATACGCAGTATTTT. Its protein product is CASSYIDSTDTQYF.

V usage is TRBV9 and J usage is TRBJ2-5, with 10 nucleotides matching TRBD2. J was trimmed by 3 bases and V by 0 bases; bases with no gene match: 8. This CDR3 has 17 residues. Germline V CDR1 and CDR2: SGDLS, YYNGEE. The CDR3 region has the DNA TGTGCCAGCAGCGTAGCCCCCAGCCTAGCGGGGGAAGAGACCCAGTACTTC. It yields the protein CASSVAPSLAGEETQYF.

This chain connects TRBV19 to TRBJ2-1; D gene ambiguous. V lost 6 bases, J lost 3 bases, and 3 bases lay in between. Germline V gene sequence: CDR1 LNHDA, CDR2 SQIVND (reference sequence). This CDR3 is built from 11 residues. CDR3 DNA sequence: TGTGCCAGTAGCTTCTACAATGAGCAGTTCTTC. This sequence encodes CASSFYNEQFF. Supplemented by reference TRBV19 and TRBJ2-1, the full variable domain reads DGGITQSPKYLFRKEGQNVTLSCEQNLNHDAMYWYRQDPGQGLRLIYYSQIVNDFQKGDIAEGYSVSREKKESFPLTVTSAQKNPTAFYLCASSFYNEQFFGPGTRLTVL.

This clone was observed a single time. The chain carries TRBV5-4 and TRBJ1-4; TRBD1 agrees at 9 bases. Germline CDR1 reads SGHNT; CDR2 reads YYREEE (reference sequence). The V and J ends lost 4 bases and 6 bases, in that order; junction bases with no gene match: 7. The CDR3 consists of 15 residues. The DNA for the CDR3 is TGTGCCAGCAGCAGGGGACAGGGTGAGGATGAAAAACTGTTTTTT. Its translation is CASSRGQGEDEKLFF.

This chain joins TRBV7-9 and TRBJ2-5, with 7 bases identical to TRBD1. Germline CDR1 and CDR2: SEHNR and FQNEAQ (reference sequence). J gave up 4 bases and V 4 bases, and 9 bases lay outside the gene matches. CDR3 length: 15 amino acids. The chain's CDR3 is CASSSRQGSVETQYF. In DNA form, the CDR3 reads TGTGCCAGCAGCTCTCGACAGGGTTCAGTAGAGACCCAGTACTTC.

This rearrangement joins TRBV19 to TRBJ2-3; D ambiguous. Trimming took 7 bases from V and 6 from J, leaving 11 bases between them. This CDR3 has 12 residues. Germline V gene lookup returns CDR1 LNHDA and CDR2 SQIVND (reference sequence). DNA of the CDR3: TGTGCCAGTATAAGTGACTGGGATACGCAGTATTTT. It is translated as CASISDWDTQYF.

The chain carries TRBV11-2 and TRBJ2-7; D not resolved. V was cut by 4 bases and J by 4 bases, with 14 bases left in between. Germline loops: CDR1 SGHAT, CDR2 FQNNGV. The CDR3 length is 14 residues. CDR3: CASSSFRTEYEQYF. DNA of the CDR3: TGTGCCAGCAGCTCATTTCGGACGGAATACGAGCAGTACTTC.

CDR3 in amino acids: CASSLAPLRGGYTF. The CDR3 coding sequence is TGTGCCAGCAGCTTAGCCCCCTTGAGGGGAGGCTACACCTTC. This chain joins TRBV11-2 and TRBJ1-2; D possibly corresponds to TRBD1 (5 bases). The CDR3 has 14 residues. Per germline, CDR1 SGHAT and CDR2 FQNNGV. Trimming removed 1 base at V and 8 bases at J, with 14 bases between.

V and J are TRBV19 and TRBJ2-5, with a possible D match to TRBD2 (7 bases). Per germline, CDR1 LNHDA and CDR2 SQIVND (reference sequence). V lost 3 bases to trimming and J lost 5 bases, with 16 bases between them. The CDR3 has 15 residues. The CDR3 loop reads CASSMIRGATETQYF. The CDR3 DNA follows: TGTGCCAGTAGTATGATTCGGGGGGCAACGGAGACCCAGTACTTC.

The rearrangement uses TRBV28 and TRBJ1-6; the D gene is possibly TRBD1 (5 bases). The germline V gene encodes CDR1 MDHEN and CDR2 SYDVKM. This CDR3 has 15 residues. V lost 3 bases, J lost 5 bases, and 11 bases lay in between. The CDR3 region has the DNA TGTGCCAGCAGTTTTATTGGGGGGAATAATTCACCCCTCCACTTT. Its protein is CASSFIGGNNSPLHF. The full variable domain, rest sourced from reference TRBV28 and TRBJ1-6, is DVKVTQSSRYLVKRTGEKVFLECVQDMDHENMFWYRQDPGLGLRLIYFSYDVKMKEKGDIPEGYSVSREKKERFSLILESASTNQTSMYLCASSFIGGNNSPLHFGNGTRLTVT.

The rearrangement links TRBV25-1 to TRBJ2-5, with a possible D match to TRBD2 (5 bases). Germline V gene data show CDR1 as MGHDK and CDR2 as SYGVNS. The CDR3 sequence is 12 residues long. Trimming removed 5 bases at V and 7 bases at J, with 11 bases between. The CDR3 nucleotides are TGTGCCAGCAGTAGGCTAGCTGGGACCCAGTACTTC. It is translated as CASSRLAGTQYF.

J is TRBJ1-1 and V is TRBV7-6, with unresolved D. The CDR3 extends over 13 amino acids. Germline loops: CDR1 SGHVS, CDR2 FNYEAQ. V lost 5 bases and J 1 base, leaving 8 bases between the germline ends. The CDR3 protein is CASSQDWNTEAFF. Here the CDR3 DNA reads TGTGCCAGCAGCCAGGACTGGAACACTGAAGCTTTCTTT.

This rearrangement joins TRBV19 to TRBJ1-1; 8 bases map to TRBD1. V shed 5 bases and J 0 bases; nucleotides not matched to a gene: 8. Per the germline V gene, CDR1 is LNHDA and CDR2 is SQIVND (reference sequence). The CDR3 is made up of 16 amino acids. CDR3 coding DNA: TGTGCCAGTAGTCAGGGGGCATTCGAGATGAACACTGAAGCTTTCTTT. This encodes CASSQGAFEMNTEAFF. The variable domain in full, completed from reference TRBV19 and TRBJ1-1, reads DGGITQSPKYLFRKEGQNVTLSCEQNLNHDAMYWYRQDPGQGLRLIYYSQIVNDFQKGDIAEGYSVSREKKESFPLTVTSAQKNPTAFYLCASSQGAFEMNTEAFFGQGTRLTVV.